Listed here is a single T cell receptor beta chain. The data originate from a study of blood T cell repertoires in COVID-19. About the research overall: Some COVID-19 samples were acute and others convalescent; all came from the United States, Italy and Spain. PBMCs, B-cell-depleted T cells, or T cells were the source of the cDNA or gDNA that made up the material.

Source study methods: Nucleated cell counts were estimated from reference gene primer amplification. Sequencing used immunoSEQ multiplex PCR; TCRdb keeps in-frame clones, though not all of them. V and J calls and clone size follow that table, whereas D and trimming were derived from the DNA. The table shows around 110,000 clones, with less than 85% occurring only once. V lost 5 bases to trimming and J lost 5 bases; unmatched junction nucleotides: 5. CDR1 LGHDT and CDR2 YNNKEL come from the germline V gene (reference sequence). The CDR3 contains 14 residues. Sequencing input: peripheral blood. This receptor was identified in a woman aged 60 to 75 with acute or convalescent COVID-19. The chain is built from TRBV3-1 (or the pseudogene TRBV3-2) and TRBJ2-2; TRBD1 matches at 7 bases. The chain's CDR3 is CASSMTGRTGELFF. In DNA form, the CDR3 reads TGTGCCAGCAGCATGACAGGGCGAACCGGGGAGCTGTTTTTT.